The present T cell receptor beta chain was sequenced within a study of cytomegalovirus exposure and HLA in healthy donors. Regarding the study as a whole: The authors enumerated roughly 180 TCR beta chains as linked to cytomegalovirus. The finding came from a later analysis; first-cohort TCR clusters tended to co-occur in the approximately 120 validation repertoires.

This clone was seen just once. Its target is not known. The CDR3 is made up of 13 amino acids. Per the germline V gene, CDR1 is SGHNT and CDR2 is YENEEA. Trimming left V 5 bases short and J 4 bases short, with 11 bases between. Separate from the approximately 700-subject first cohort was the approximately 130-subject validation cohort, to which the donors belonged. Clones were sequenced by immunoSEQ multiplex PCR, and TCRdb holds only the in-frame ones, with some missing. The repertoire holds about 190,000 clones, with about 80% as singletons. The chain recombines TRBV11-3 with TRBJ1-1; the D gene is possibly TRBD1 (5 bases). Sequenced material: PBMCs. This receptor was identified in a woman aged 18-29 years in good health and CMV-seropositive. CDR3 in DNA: TGTGCCAGCAGCCGCCCAGGGTCCACTGAAGCTTTCTTT. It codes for CASSRPGSTEAFF. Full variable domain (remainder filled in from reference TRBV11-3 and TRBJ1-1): EAGVVQSPRYKIIEKKQPVAFWCNPISGHNTLYWYLQNLGQGPELLIRYENEEAVDDSQLPKDRFSAERLKGVDSTLKIQPAELGDSAVYLCASSRPGSTEAFFGQGTRLTVV.